These 24 T cell receptor beta chains originate from one sample sequenced in a study of shared clonotypes between healthy human individuals. The naive CD8 fraction comprised CD45RO-negative cells positively selected for CCR7 and excluded terminally differentiated effector memory CD45RA+ cells. This table comes from immunoSEQ multiplex PCR, and its TCRdb copy is limited to in-frame clones, with some not included. The table lists nearly 2 million clones, about 95% of them singletons. Sequencing used naive CD8+ T cells sorted from blood. All receptors come from a man aged 18 to 30 in good health.

On this clone: At the DNA level, this CDR3 is encoded by other sequences in the same sample as well. The chain employs TRBV5-1 and TRBJ2-7; tentatively, D is TRBD2 (6 bases). The germline V and J ends were trimmed by 0 bases and 4 bases, with 11 bases remaining between them. The germline gives CDR1 SGHRS, CDR2 YFSETQ. This CDR3 is built from 14 residues. The CDR3, as DNA: TGCGCCAGCAGCTTGGCCGGGGGTGCGTACGAGCAGTACTTC. Translated: CASSLAGGAYEQYF.

The chain recombines TRBV6-1 with TRBJ1-1; no reliable D call. This CDR3 has 16 residues. Trimming took off 2 bases at V and 4 bases at J, with 17 bases between the two ends. Germline CDR1 reads MNHNS; CDR2 reads SASEGT. CDR3 sequence reads: CASSEYIREWTTEAFF. CDR3 in DNA: TGTGCCAGCAGTGAATATATTCGGGAATGGACCACTGAAGCTTTCTTT.

This rearrangement joins TRBV5-6 to TRBJ2-5; tentative D call: TRBD1 (6 bases). Germline V CDR1 and CDR2: SGHDT, YYEEEE. The CDR3 consists of 14 residues. With 3 bases removed from V and 2 bases from J, the gap between germline ends came to 11 bases. The CDR3 coding sequence is TGTGCCAGCAGCTGGGGCGGACAGCAAGAGACCCAGTACTTC. Translating gives CASSWGGQQETQYF.

As concerns this clone: The same CDR3 also results from other DNA sequences found in this sample. The chain recombines TRBV28 with TRBJ2-2; 7 bases align to TRBD1. Germline CDR1 MDHEN, CDR2 SYDVKM. V was pared by 6 bases and J by 4 bases, with 5 bases of the junction left unmatched. The CDR3 totals 14 residues. CDR3 sequence: CASSLTGFTGELFF. CDR3 sequence (DNA): TGTGCCAGCAGCCTGACAGGGTTCACCGGGGAGCTGTTTTTT.

The chain carries TRBV11-2 and TRBJ1-1, with no clear D. Per germline, CDR1 SGHAT and CDR2 FQNNGV. The V gene lost 2 bases and the J gene lost 4 bases, with 11 bases spanning the gap. The CDR3 is 14 amino acids. The CDR3: CASSLIGWGTEAFF. The CDR3 region has the DNA TGTGCCAGCAGCTTAATTGGTTGGGGCACTGAAGCTTTCTTT.

The chain is built from TRBV29-1 and TRBJ2-1; TRBD2 is a possible D gene (5 bases). With 7 bases removed from V and 6 bases from J, the gap between germline ends came to 13 bases. The germline CDR1 and CDR2 sequences are SQVTM and ANQGSEA. This CDR3 contains 12 residues. The CDR3 sequence: CSAGSEFNEQFF. CDR3 DNA: TGCAGCGCTGGGAGTGAGTTCAATGAGCAGTTCTTC.

The CDR3 spells CASSLGTSEPLFEQFF. The CDR3 DNA sequence: TGCGCCAGCAGCCTCGGGACTAGCGAGCCCCTTTTTGAGCAGTTCTTC. The chain joins TRBV4-3 to TRBJ2-1; 10 bases match TRBD2. This CDR3 is built from 16 residues. V was clipped by 4 bases and J by 9 bases; unmatched bases: 12. Germline V lookup: CDR1 LGHNA, CDR2 YSLEER.

Comments on this clone: In the same sample, other DNA sequences code for this CDR3. This chain joins TRBV9 and TRBJ1-1; no clear D. Trimming took 4 bases from V and 4 from J, leaving 11 bases between them. Germline CDR1 and CDR2: SGDLS and YYNGEE. The CDR3 has 13 amino acids. CDR3 sequence (DNA): TGTGCCAGCAGCCTGGGAGGGAGCACTGAAGCTTTCTTT. Protein product: CASSLGGSTEAFF.

V and J are TRBV6-5 and TRBJ2-1; the match to TRBD2 covers 13 bases. V dropped 4 bases and J dropped 8; count of bases not matched to a gene: 5. The CDR3 spans 15 residues. The germline V gene encodes CDR1 MNHEY and CDR2 SVGAGI. The CDR3 reads CASSFRTSGSDEQFF. CDR3 nucleotide sequence: TGTGCCAGCAGTTTCAGGACTAGCGGGAGCGATGAGCAGTTCTTC.

The CDR3: CASSPGIKVPTGYGYTF. CDR3 nucleotides: TGTGCCAGCAGCCCGGGGATTAAGGTCCCCACGGGCTATGGCTACACCTTC. The rearrangement uses TRBV5-4 and TRBJ1-2; D is undetermined. V lost 4 bases and J 4 bases, leaving 23 bases between the germline ends. The CDR3 covers 17 residues. Germline CDR1 is SGHNT and CDR2 is YYREEE (reference sequence). The full variable domain, rest sourced from reference TRBV5-4 and TRBJ1-2, is ETGVTQSPTHLIKTRGQQVTLRCSSQSGHNTVSWYQQALGQGPQFIFQYYREEENGRGNFPPRFSGLQFPNYSSELNVNALELDDSALYLCASSPGIKVPTGYGYTFGSGTRLTVV.

This clone was recorded only once. The rearrangement joins TRBV7-8 to TRBJ2-1, with 10 bases identical to TRBD2. Unmatched junction bases numbered 28, after V lost 5 bases and J lost 6 bases. This CDR3 has 22 amino acids. The V gene's germline CDR1 is SGHVS and CDR2 FQNEAQ. CDR3 loop: CASSTLPPYKDTGTSDVNEQFF. CDR3 DNA: TGTGCCAGCAGCACCCTACCACCATATAAGGACACCGGGACTAGCGACGTCAATGAGCAGTTCTTC.

A note on this clone: Other DNA sequences in this specimen translate into the identical CDR3. The chain combines TRBV27 with TRBJ2-5, with TRBD1 as a possible D gene (7 bases). The V gene's germline CDR1 is MNHEY and CDR2 SMNVEV (reference sequence). V shed 2 bases and J shed 5 bases, with 15 bases lying between them. This CDR3 has 15 amino acids. In nucleotides, the CDR3 is TGTGCCAGCAGTTTACTGGCAGGGGGGTCGGAGACCCAGTACTTC. It specifies CASSLLAGGSETQYF.

The gene calls are TRBV6-5 and TRBJ2-7, with D possibly being TRBD2 (5 bases). The V gene's germline CDR1 is MNHEY and CDR2 SVGAGI. Between the trimmed V and J ends, which lost 0 bases and 7 bases, there was a span of 19 bases. The CDR3 runs to 16 residues. The CDR3 loop reads CASSYSMGGLSQEQYF. CDR3 in DNA: TGTGCCAGCAGTTACTCGATGGGCGGGCTCTCCCAGGAGCAGTACTTC.

This clone was observed a single time. The chain employs TRBV7-8 and TRBJ1-6; a weak D match, TRBD1 (5 bases). Trimming left V 1 base short and J 8 bases short, with 12 bases between. Per the germline V gene, CDR1 is SGHVS and CDR2 is FQNEAQ. The CDR3 has 15 amino acids. The CDR3 here is CASSLVGAGDSPLHF. DNA of the CDR3: TGTGCCAGCAGCTTAGTCGGGGCGGGGGATTCACCCCTCCACTTT.

The chain employs TRBV6-5 and TRBJ2-7; a weak D match, TRBD1 (6 bases). CDR1 is MNHEY and CDR2 is SVGAGI in the germline V gene. The CDR3 contains 13 residues. V was pared by 6 bases and J by 0 bases, with 9 bases between. CDR3 sequence reads: CASSTGFSYEQYF. CDR3 DNA: TGTGCCAGCAGCACAGGGTTCTCCTACGAGCAGTACTTC.

This clone was detected only once. The rearrangement joins TRBV4-1 to TRBJ2-7; D call uncertain. The V end lost 1 base, the J end lost 4 bases, and 23 bases lay between the germline ends. CDR1 and CDR2 (germline): MGHRA, YSYEKL. This CDR3 region has 18 residues. The CDR3, as DNA: TGCGCCAGCAGCCAAGCCGCGGTCCTCCCGGGTGTGAGTTACGAGCAGTACTTC. Translating gives CASSQAAVLPGVSYEQYF.

The chain couples TRBV11-2 to TRBJ2-7; D may be TRBD1 (6 bases). The CDR3 contains 19 residues. V lost 2 bases and J lost 0, with 23 bases in between. CDR1 and CDR2 (germline): SGHAT, FQNNGV. The CDR3 nucleotides are TGTGCCAGCAGCTTATCAGATCTAACAGGGAGCTACTACTCCTACGAGCAGTACTTC. Its translation is CASSLSDLTGSYYSYEQYF.

The chain combines TRBV27 with TRBJ2-1; TRBD2 matches 8 bases. CDR3 length: 17 amino acids. Germline V gene data show CDR1 as MNHEY and CDR2 as SMNVEV (reference sequence). V lost 6 bases to trimming and J lost 0 bases; unmatched junction nucleotides: 10. The CDR3 DNA is TGTGCCAGCAGCCCGACTAGCGCTCCTAGCTCCTACAATGAGCAGTTCTTC. As protein: CASSPTSAPSSYNEQFF.

The chain employs TRBV4-1 and TRBJ1-2; 8 bases agree with TRBD1. The CDR3 covers 16 residues. The germline V gene has CDR1 MGHRA and CDR2 YSYEKL. The V gene end was trimmed by 4 bases and the J gene end by 8 bases; junction bases not matched to a gene: 15. In DNA form, the CDR3 reads TGCGCCAGCAGCCGGGACAGGATGGCAGGGGGAGCGGGCTACACCTTC. Protein product: CASSRDRMAGGAGYTF.

Only one count was recorded for this clone. Within the sample, other DNA sequences also encode this same CDR3. V is TRBV7-6 and J is TRBJ2-5; weak D call: TRBD1 (6 bases). The ends were cut back, 1 base at V and 5 bases at J, with 8 bases in the middle. This CDR3 is built from 13 residues. The germline V gene encodes CDR1 SGHVS and CDR2 FNYEAQ. The CDR3 DNA sequence: TGTGCCAGCAGCTTAGACAGGGAGGAGACCCAGTACTTC. Translated: CASSLDREETQYF.

The chain couples TRBV27 to TRBJ2-4, with D perhaps given as TRBD1 or TRBD2 (7 bases each). Trimming removed 8 bases from V and 11 bases from J, with 25 bases in between. Germline lookup yields CDR1 MNHEY and CDR2 SMNVEV (reference sequence). The CDR3 runs 15 residues. The CDR3 sequence: CASGFPGMGGGFQYF. The CDR3 DNA sequence: TGTGCCAGCGGATTCCCAGGGATGGGAGGGGGCTTTCAGTACTTC.

On this clone: At the DNA level, this CDR3 is encoded by other sequences in the same sample as well. J is TRBJ2-7 and V is TRBV13; a weak D match, TRBD1 (7 bases). The V gene's germline CDR1 is PRHDT and CDR2 FYEKMQ (reference sequence). The CDR3 sequence is 16 residues long. V shed 1 base and J shed 2 bases, with 15 bases lying between them. The CDR3 DNA is TGTGCCAGCAGCTTAGCCGGGGCAGGGGGGACCTACGAGCAGTACTTC. Translation gives CASSLAGAGGTYEQYF.

V usage is TRBV6-5 and J usage is TRBJ2-5; 9 bases match TRBD2. CDR1 is MNHEY, CDR2 SVGAGI, per germline. The length of the CDR3 is 15 residues. The junction had 6 bases not matched to a gene; V was cut back by 2 bases and J by 5 bases. The CDR3 is CASSYGLAGRETQYF. Here the CDR3 DNA reads TGTGCCAGCAGTTACGGTCTAGCGGGACGGGAGACCCAGTACTTC.

This chain links TRBV19 with TRBJ2-3, with TRBD2 identical over 7 bases. This CDR3 region has 16 residues. With V trimmed by 7 bases and J by 1 base, 11 bases remained unmatched. Germline CDR1 LNHDA, CDR2 SQIVND (reference sequence). The CDR3 DNA reads as TGTGCCAGTACCAAGATGGGGCTAGCGGGCACAGATACGCAGTATTTT. Translating it yields CASTKMGLAGTDTQYF.